The T cell receptor beta chain described here comes from a study of T cell repertoires in cytomegalovirus infection. Study overall: A matching HLA type, together with CMV infection, was signaled by public TCR beta signatures. General study points: The study identified carriers of CMV plus the relevant HLA from cumulative public TCR beta family frequency. The ex vivo response showed dominance by HLA-C-restricted CMV-specific TCR beta clonotypes.

The V end was cut by 9 bases, the J end by 4 bases, with 13 bases between. Germline-derived CDR1 and CDR2 are MDHEN and SYDVKM. This CDR3 comprises 13 residues. TCRdb re-derived calls from the reads in MiXCR, one entry per CDR3 protein. Of fewer than 400,000 distinct CDR3 sequences in the sample, approximately 18% are singletons; the top ten hold approximately 8%. This clonotype was recorded at least ten times. The antigen remains unidentified. The TCR comes from a human donor in good health (CMV status not recorded). Some clones in this sample may be carry-over from other donors' samples. Source material: PBMCs. The rearrangement links TRBV28 to TRBJ1-5; D is perhaps TRBD1 (5 bases). CDR3: CASQLRGNQPQHF. The CDR3 nucleotides read TGTGCCAGTCAGCTACGGGGGAATCAGCCCCAGCATTTT.